This is a list of T cell receptor beta chains from one sample in a study of response to subunit inactivated influenza vaccine. TCRdb fed the RT-PCR reads into MiXCR, producing one record per CDR3 protein. The sample includes hundreds of thousands of distinct CDR3 sequences, 18% of them seen just once. The sample consisted of PBMCs from blood, taken around 5 days after vaccination. Receptor source: a man aged 50 to 59 who received an inactivated influenza vaccine. The CDR3 runs from the conserved cysteine through the conserved F or W. A D gene is named only where the DNA matches it firmly. A row's size may be missing; if present it is once, few, many or a size class.

CDR3 protein | CDR3 DNA | V gene | D gene | J gene | clone size
CASSLGGALVNQPQHF | TGTGCCAGCAGCTTGGGGGGGGCACTGGTTAATCAGCCCCAGCATTTT | TRBV5-4 | - | TRBJ1-5 | once
CSARAGVLAGGSYEQYF | TGCAGTGCTAGAGCTGGAGTACTAGCGGGAGGGAGCTACGAGCAGTACTTC | TRBV20-1 | TRBD2 | TRBJ2-7 | once
CASSLVGTGINEQFF | TGTGCCAGCAGCTTAGTAGGAACCGGGATCAATGAGCAGTTCTTC | TRBV7-2 | - | TRBJ2-1 | -
CATVRGQGVSYEQYF | TGTGCCACCGTGAGAGGGCAGGGTGTAAGCTACGAGCAGTACTTC | TRBV10-3 | - | TRBJ2-7 | few
CGRPTGERNQPQHF | TGTGGCAGGCCGACAGGGGAACGCAATCAGCCCCAGCATTTT | TRBV6-2/TRBV6-3 | TRBD1 | TRBJ1-5 | -
CSAKGLETQYF | TGCAGTGCAAAAGGGTTAGAGACCCAGTACTTC | TRBV20-1 | - | TRBJ2-5 | few
CASSTLSGDTQYF | TGTGCCAGCAGCACTCTGAGTGGAGATACGCAGTATTTT | TRBV7-3 | - | TRBJ2-3 | -
CSARMRGALSPLHF | TGCAGTGCTAGGATGAGGGGGGCCTTAAGCCCCCTCCACTTT | TRBV20-1 | - | TRBJ1-6 | many
CASTRAGDHQPQHF | TGTGCCAGCACCCGGGCAGGGGATCATCAGCCCCAGCATTTT | TRBV6-2/TRBV6-3 | - | TRBJ1-5 | many
CASSKWGLAGGPSSYNEQFF | TGTGCCAGCAGCAAATGGGGACTAGCGGGAGGGCCGAGCTCCTACAATGAGCAGTTCTTC | TRBV21-1 | - | TRBJ2-1 | many
CASGRGALTDTQYF | TGCGCCAGCGGGCGGGGGGCCCTCACAGATACGCAGTATTTT | TRBV5-1 | TRBD2 | TRBJ2-3 | few
CAWSRSDRDGNTIYF | TGTGCCTGGAGTAGATCGGACAGGGATGGAAACACCATATATTTT | TRBV30 | TRBD1 | TRBJ1-3 | few
CASSESGTGNGYTF | TGTGCCAGCAGTGAATCCGGGACAGGGAATGGCTACACCTTC | TRBV25-1 | TRBD1 | TRBJ1-2 | many
CASSLDSGRAYNEQFF | TGTGCCAGCAGCTTAGATAGCGGGAGGGCCTACAATGAGCAGTTCTTC | TRBV7-2 | TRBD2 | TRBJ2-1 | few
CASSQGIAGDPGEQYF | TGCGCCAGCAGCCAAGGAATAGCGGGGGATCCAGGCGAGCAGTACTTC | TRBV4-1 | TRBD2 | TRBJ2-7 | -
CASSPRLAGGFTGDEQYF | TGCGCCAGCAGCCCCCGGCTAGCGGGAGGGTTCACAGGGGACGAGCAGTACTTC | TRBV4-3 | TRBD2 | TRBJ2-7 | few
CAGDGRGRNQPQHF | TGTGCCGGGGATGGCAGGGGGCGCAATCAGCCCCAGCATTTT | TRBV4-2 | TRBD1 | TRBJ1-5 | few
CATRSGHGSSYEQYF | TGTGCCACTCGCTCGGGACACGGGTCCTCCTACGAGCAGTACTTC | TRBV12-3/TRBV12-4 | - | TRBJ2-7 | many
CASRRQGRDTQYF | TGTGCCAGCAGGCGACAGGGCCGAGATACGCAGTATTTT | TRBV6-1 | TRBD1 | TRBJ2-3 | -
CASSLATSGNSYNEQFF | TGTGCCAGCAGCTTAGCGACAAGCGGAAACTCCTACAATGAGCAGTTCTTC | TRBV7-9 | - | TRBJ2-1 | few
CASSLAYVGGGIDTQYF | TGCGCCAGCAGCTTGGCCTACGTTGGAGGAGGGATAGATACGCAGTATTTT | TRBV5-1 | - | TRBJ2-3 | many
CASSERGSSLGYTF | TGCGCCAGCAGTGAGCGGGGCTCGTCGCTAGGCTACACCTTC | TRBV10-1 | - | TRBJ1-2 | -
CSVDRGVIETQYF | TGCAGCGTTGACCGGGGAGTAATAGAGACCCAGTACTTC | TRBV29-1 | - | TRBJ2-5 | few
CASSYGGDGSAYEQYF | TGCGCCAGCAGCTATGGGGGTGACGGGAGTGCCTACGAGCAGTACTTC | TRBV5-1 | - | TRBJ2-7 | few
CSAVKSGGTDTQYF | TGCAGTGCGGTGAAGTCAGGGGGCACAGATACGCAGTATTTT | TRBV20-1 | - | TRBJ2-3 | few
CSARDGSTEAFF | TGCAGTGCTAGAGATGGCAGCACTGAAGCTTTCTTT | TRBV20-1 | - | TRBJ1-1 | -
CASSLGARNSIYNEQFF | TGTGCCAGCAGTTTAGGGGCCCGGAACTCTATATACAATGAGCAGTTCTTC | TRBV12-3/TRBV12-4 | - | TRBJ2-1 | few
CASSLVGGGKHNEQFF | TGTGCCAGCAGCTTAGTTGGTGGGGGGAAGCACAATGAGCAGTTCTTC | TRBV11-2 | - | TRBJ2-1 | few